This TCR beta chain derives from a study of CD8 T cells in Susac syndrome. Overall study results and limits: The study conceded that relatively few individuals underwent its TCR sequencing and HLA analysis.

The CDR3 consists of 13 residues. Deletions cut 2 bases from V and 8 bases from J, with 13 bases between. Germline CDR1 and CDR2: DFQATT and SNEGSKA (reference sequence). Peripheral blood CD8+ and CD4+ T cells were profiled by TCR beta sequencing. RNA in amounts of roughly 0.5 to 1 ug was reverse transcribed with random hexamers. A multiplex approach, immunoSEQ multiplex PCR, amplified TCR beta CDR3 across 54 Vbeta and 13 Jbeta. Via MiXCR, TCRdb re-called the immunoSEQ multiplex PCR reads, giving one row per CDR3 protein. The table records some 200,000 distinct CDR3 sequences, roughly 95% of them present only once. In regard to this clonotype: No antigen is known for it.

The TCR originated in a human donor with multiple sclerosis. The sequenced sample consisted of CD4+ T cells from PBMCs. The gene calls are TRBV20-1 and TRBJ2-1; tentatively, D is TRBD1 (6 bases). The CDR3 region has the DNA TGCAGTGCTAGACGAGGACAGATCGATGAGCAGTTCTTC. Translated, it gives CSARRGQIDEQFF.